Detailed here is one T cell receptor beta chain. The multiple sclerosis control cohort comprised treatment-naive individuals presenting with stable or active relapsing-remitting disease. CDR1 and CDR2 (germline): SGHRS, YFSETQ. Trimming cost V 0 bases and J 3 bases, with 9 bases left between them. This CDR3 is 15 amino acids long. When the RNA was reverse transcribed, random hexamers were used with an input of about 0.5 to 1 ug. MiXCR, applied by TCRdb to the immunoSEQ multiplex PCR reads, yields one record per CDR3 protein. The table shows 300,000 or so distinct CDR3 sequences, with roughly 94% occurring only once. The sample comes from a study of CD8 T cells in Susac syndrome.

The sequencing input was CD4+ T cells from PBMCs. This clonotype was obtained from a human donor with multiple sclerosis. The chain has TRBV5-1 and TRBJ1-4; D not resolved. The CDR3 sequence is CASSLVGSANEKLFF. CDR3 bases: TGCGCCAGCAGCTTGGTCGGGTCGGCTAATGAAAAACTGTTTTTT.